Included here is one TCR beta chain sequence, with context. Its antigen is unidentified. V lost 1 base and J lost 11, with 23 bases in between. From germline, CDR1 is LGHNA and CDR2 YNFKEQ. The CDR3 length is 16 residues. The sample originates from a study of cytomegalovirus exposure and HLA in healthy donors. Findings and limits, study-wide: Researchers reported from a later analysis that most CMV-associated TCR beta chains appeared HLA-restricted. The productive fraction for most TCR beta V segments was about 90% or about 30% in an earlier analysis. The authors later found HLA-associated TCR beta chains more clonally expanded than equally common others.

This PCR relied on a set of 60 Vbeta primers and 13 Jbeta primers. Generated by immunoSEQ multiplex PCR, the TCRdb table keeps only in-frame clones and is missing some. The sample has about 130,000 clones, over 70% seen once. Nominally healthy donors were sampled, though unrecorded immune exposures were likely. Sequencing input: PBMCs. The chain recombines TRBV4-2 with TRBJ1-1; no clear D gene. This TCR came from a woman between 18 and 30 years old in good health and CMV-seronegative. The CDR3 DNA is TGTGCCAGCAGCCAAGGGAGGGAGCGACTACCCCTGGGGGCTTTCTTT. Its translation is CASSQGRERLPLGAFF.